What follows are 16 T cell receptor beta chains derived from one specimen sequenced in a study of shared T cell receptors in the human thymus. Repertoires were generated with immunoSEQ multiplex PCR, while TCRdb's copy carries only in-frame clones and drops some. The data show approximately 660,000 clones, 85% to 90% seen once. The sample was also linked to a second study, of human thymus T cells.

Sequencing input: thymocytes. The receptors derive from a boy less than two years old with a congenital heart defect.

In DNA, the CDR3 is TGTGCCAGCCGGGGACTAGCGGCCTCCTACGAGCAGTACTTC. Its translation: CASRGLAASYEQYF. The chain joins TRBV18 to TRBJ2-7, with TRBD2 identical over 11 bases. The V gene's germline CDR1 is KGHSH and CDR2 LQKENI. V was clipped by 8 bases and J by 0 bases; unmatched bases: 3. The CDR3 runs 14 residues.

There are a few counts of this clone. This chain joins TRBV6-5 and TRBJ1-1, with 7 bases lining up with TRBD1. The length of the CDR3 is 15 residues. V lost 6 bases and J lost 7; bases outside the gene matches: 14. Germline V gene data show CDR1 as MNHEY and CDR2 as SVGAGI. The CDR3 DNA reads TGTGCCAGCAGCCATTGCTCCGGGACAGAAATTGAAGCTTTCTTT. It codes for CASSHCSGTEIEAFF.

The chain carries TRBV19 and TRBJ2-3, with no clear D. The germline V and J ends were trimmed by 3 bases and 0 bases, with 10 bases remaining between them. The germline V gene encodes CDR1 LNHDA and CDR2 SQIVND (reference sequence). CDR3 length: 15 residues. This chain's CDR3 is CASSIRATSTDTQYF. The DNA for the CDR3 is TGTGCCAGTAGTATTCGAGCCACGAGCACAGATACGCAGTATTTT.

The chain uses TRBV6-6 and TRBJ1-5; no reliable D call. Germline V gene data show CDR1 as MNHNY and CDR2 as SVGAGI (reference sequence). Trimming removed 0 bases at V and 2 bases at J, with 5 bases between. The CDR3 runs 14 residues. CDR3: CASSYSFGNQPQHF. The CDR3 DNA is TGTGCCAGCAGTTACTCGTTCGGCAATCAGCCCCAGCATTTT.

The rearrangement links TRBV19 to TRBJ2-1; 8 bases are a match to TRBD2. Per the germline V gene, CDR1 is LNHDA and CDR2 is SQIVND (reference sequence). This CDR3 has 16 residues. Trimming took 3 bases from V and 0 from J; bases not matched to a gene: 4. In DNA form, the CDR3 reads TGTGCCAGTAGTATTTTAGCGGGAAGCTCCTACAATGAGCAGTTCTTC. Encoded protein: CASSILAGSSYNEQFF.

The CDR3 DNA reads TGTGCCAGCAGTCCCTGTGAGGGTGGCTACACCTTC. Translated: CASSPCEGGYTF. The chain couples TRBV5-5 to TRBJ1-2; D remains ambiguous. Germline V lookup: CDR1 SGHKS, CDR2 YYEKEE (reference sequence). This CDR3 spans 12 amino acids. V dropped 5 bases and J dropped 7 bases, with 12 bases sitting between them.

The chain is built from TRBV10-1 and TRBJ2-1; 11 bases map to TRBD2. The CDR3 runs to 14 residues. The germline V gene has CDR1 WNHNN and CDR2 SYGVQD (reference sequence). Trimming cost V 5 bases and J 6 bases; bases outside gene matches: 3. The CDR3 nucleotides read TGCGCCAGCAGTAGTGGACTAGCGGGCAATGAGCAGTTCTTC. Its translation: CASSSGLAGNEQFF.

This rearrangement joins TRBV4-1 to TRBJ2-3, with 7 bases fitting TRBD2. Unmatched junction bases numbered 11, after V lost 1 base and J lost 4 bases. The germline V gene has CDR1 MGHRA and CDR2 YSYEKL. The length of the CDR3 is 17 residues. The CDR3 is CASSQGCQAGESDTQYF. CDR3 sequence (DNA): TGCGCCAGCAGCCAAGGGTGTCAGGCGGGAGAGTCAGATACGCAGTATTTT.

This chain links TRBV6-1 with TRBJ1-2; D remains ambiguous. CDR3 length equals 14 residues. Trimming cost V 8 bases and J 4 bases, with 17 bases left between them. Germline loops: CDR1 MNHNS, CDR2 SASEGT. The CDR3 sequence is CASPPEDQAYGYTF. Here the CDR3 DNA reads TGTGCCAGCCCCCCGGAGGACCAAGCCTATGGCTACACCTTC.

The chain recombines TRBV9 with TRBJ2-1; 10 nucleotides match TRBD2. Trimming at V came to 4 bases and at J to 4 bases, leaving 8 bases not matched to a gene. Germline V CDR1 and CDR2: SGDLS, YYNGEE. The length of the CDR3 is 16 residues. CDR3: CASSLQGTSDYNEQFF. CDR3 nucleotides: TGTGCCAGCAGCCTACAAGGGACTAGCGATTACAATGAGCAGTTCTTC.

The chain recombines TRBV18 with TRBJ2-6; perhaps TRBD2 as D (7 bases). With 3 bases removed from V and 5 bases from J, the gap between germline ends came to 23 bases. Germline-derived CDR1 and CDR2 are KGHSH and LQKENI. The CDR3 is 19 residues long. In DNA form, the CDR3 reads TGTGCCAGCTCACCTCTACGGTCGGGGGGCGTTTTTTGGGCCAACGTCCTGACTTTC. Translating gives CASSPLRSGGVFWANVLTF.

The chain joins TRBV14 to TRBJ2-5; D possibly corresponds to TRBD2 (5 bases). V was cut by 5 bases and J by 5 bases, with 24 bases left in between. The CDR3 has 17 residues. Germline CDR1 SGHDN, CDR2 FVKESK. The CDR3 sequence is CASSSNVPLDPRETQYF. CDR3 DNA: TGTGCCAGCAGCTCAAACGTCCCACTAGACCCACGGGAGACCCAGTACTTC.

This chain joins TRBV29-1 and TRBJ2-1; D gene uncertain. The V and J ends lost 3 bases and 6 bases respectively, with 9 bases between them. There are 12 residues in the CDR3. In germline, CDR1 is SQVTM, CDR2 ANQGSEA. This CDR3 reads CSVDEVPNEQFF. CDR3 sequence (DNA): TGCAGCGTTGATGAGGTCCCCAATGAGCAGTTCTTC.

This clone came up once. The chain links TRBV19 to TRBJ2-7; 7 bases match TRBD2. The V segment lost 3 bases and the J segment 3 bases; nucleotides outside the gene matches: 8. Germline lookup yields CDR1 LNHDA and CDR2 SQIVND (reference sequence). This CDR3 has 15 residues. The DNA for the CDR3 is TGTGCCAGTAGTATGGGGTCTAGCGGTGACTACGAGCAGTACTTC. It yields the protein CASSMGSSGDYEQYF.

Only one count was recorded for this clone. The chain joins TRBV5-1 to TRBJ2-5; D call uncertain. V lost 4 bases and J lost 0, with 7 bases in between. The CDR3 consists of 13 residues. Germline CDR1 reads SGHRS; CDR2 reads YFSETQ. CDR3 residues: CASSPGYQETQYF. CDR3 sequence (DNA): TGCGCCAGCAGCCCAGGATACCAAGAGACCCAGTACTTC. The complete variable domain, with remaining parts taken from reference TRBV5-1 and TRBJ2-5, reads KAGVTQTPRYLIKTRGQQVTLSCSPISGHRSVSWYQQTPGQGLQFLFEYFSETQRNKGNFPGRFSGRQFSNSRSEMNVSTLELGDSALYLCASSPGYQETQYFGPGTRLLVL.

The V gene is TRBV7-2, the J gene TRBJ2-5; weak D call: TRBD2 (6 bases). V was cut by 3 bases and J by 1 base, with 12 bases left in between. This CDR3 contains 15 residues. Germline CDR1 reads SGHTA; CDR2 reads FQGNSA. This chain's CDR3 is CASSFKQGGQETQYF. CDR3 DNA: TGTGCCAGCAGCTTTAAGCAGGGAGGCCAAGAGACCCAGTACTTC.